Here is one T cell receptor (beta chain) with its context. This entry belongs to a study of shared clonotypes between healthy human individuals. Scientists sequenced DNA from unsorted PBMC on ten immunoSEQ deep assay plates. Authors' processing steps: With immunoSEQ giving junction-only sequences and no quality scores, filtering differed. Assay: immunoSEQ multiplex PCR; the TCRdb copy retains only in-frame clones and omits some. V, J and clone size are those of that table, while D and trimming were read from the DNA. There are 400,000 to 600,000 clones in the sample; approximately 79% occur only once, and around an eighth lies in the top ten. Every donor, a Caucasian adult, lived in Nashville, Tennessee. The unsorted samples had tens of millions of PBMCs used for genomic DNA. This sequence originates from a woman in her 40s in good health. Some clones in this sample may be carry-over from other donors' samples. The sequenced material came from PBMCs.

CDR3 nucleotide sequence: TGTGCCAGCAGTGGACTCTCCACAGATACGCAGTATTTT. It encodes CASSGLSTDTQYF. V is TRBV27 and J is TRBJ2-3; TRBD2 is a possible D gene (5 bases). Trimming took 5 bases from V and 2 from J, leaving 8 bases between them. CDR1 and CDR2 from the germline V gene are MNHEY and SMNVEV (reference sequence). CDR3 length: 13 amino acids.